This T cell receptor (beta chain) was found in a study of shared clonotypes between healthy human individuals. Trimming shortened V by 4 bases and J by 2 bases, and 18 bases separated the two germline ends. CDR1 and CDR2 from the germline V gene are SGDLS and YYNGEE. This CDR3 is built from 16 residues. The authors distributed each subset's genomic DNA evenly over several immunoSEQ plates. Data came from immunoSEQ multiplex PCR; TCRdb stores just in-frame clones and leaves some out. The sample records approximately 2.3 million clones, 90% to 95% being singletons. Overall study findings and caveats: Sampling covered nothing but blood. Tissue TCR repertoires likely differ from those found in blood.

All donors qualified as healthy HIV-negative adults and had experienced no recent acute infections or vaccinations. Partitioning of CD4+ cells yielded a CD45RA+ naive subset and a CD45RA-negative memory subset. Regarding this clone: What it binds is unknown.

The chain is built from TRBV9 and TRBJ1-1, with D unclear. Sequenced input: naive CD4+ T cells from PBMCs. Described subset: CD45RA+ positively selected. This clonotype originated in a man between 18 and 29 years old in good health. Some clones in this sample may be carry-over from other donors' samples. CDR3 in amino acids: CASSPLPGSTNTEAFF. CDR3 sequence (DNA): TGTGCCAGCAGCCCACTTCCGGGATCAACAAACACTGAAGCTTTCTTT. The full variable domain, its missing parts supplied by reference TRBV9 and TRBJ1-1, is DSGVTQTPKHLITATGQRVTLRCSPRSGDLSVYWYQQSLDQGLQFLIQYYNGEERAKGNILERFSAQQFPDLHSELNLSSLELGDSALYFCASSPLPGSTNTEAFFGQGTRLTVV.